These 27 T cell receptor beta chains came from one sample sequenced in a study of blood T cell repertoires in COVID-19. TCRdb's table, derived via immunoSEQ multiplex PCR, lists solely in-frame clones and lacks some. The data show about 350,000 clones, 88% seen once. The sample comprised PBMCs or T cells enriched from blood (not recorded which). These receptors came from a woman in her twenties or thirties who had been exposed to COVID-19.

This chain connects TRBV21-1 to TRBJ1-1; TRBD1, the table's D call, lacks a check against the DNA. TRBV21-1 is a listed pseudogene. This CDR3 has 14 residues. In DNA, the CDR3 is TGTGCCAGCAGCAGGGGTTACAGGGTTCCTGAAGCTTTCTTT. Translation: CASSRGYRVPEAFF.

CDR3 DNA sequence: TGTGCCAGCGCGCGGGAGGACGACTACGAGCAGTACTTC. Its translation: CASAREDDYEQYF. The rearrangement links TRBV7-8 to TRBJ2-7; 8 positions agree with TRBD2. Unmatched junction bases numbered 6, after V lost 8 bases and J lost 3 bases. The CDR3 runs 13 residues. Germline lookup yields CDR1 SGHVS and CDR2 FQNEAQ.

The chain is built from TRBV19 and TRBJ2-7; D is uncertain. Germline CDR1 and CDR2: LNHDA and SQIVND (reference sequence). Trimming shortened V by 1 base and J by 6 bases, and 7 bases separated the two germline ends. The CDR3 extends over 12 amino acids. CDR3 bases: TGTGCCAGTAGTATAGTGCCCGGCGAGCAGTACTTC. Amino acids: CASSIVPGEQYF.

This sequence joins TRBV27 and TRBJ1-5; the D is unclear. The V gene lost 6 bases and the J gene lost 0 bases, with 9 bases spanning the gap. This CDR3 contains 14 residues. Germline CDR1 and CDR2: MNHEY and SMNVEV (reference sequence). The CDR3 is CASRPQNSNQPQHF. The CDR3 DNA reads TGTGCCAGCAGACCTCAGAATAGCAATCAGCCCCAGCATTTT.

This clone appeared once. The chain combines TRBV7-3 with TRBJ2-7; 9 nucleotides match TRBD1. The J segment lost 4 bases and the V segment lost 2 bases, leaving 0 bases of the junction unmatched. The CDR3 loop spans 13 amino acids. Germline CDR1 SGHTA, CDR2 FQGTGA. Here the CDR3 reads CASSLGTGYEQYF. Written as DNA, the CDR3 is TGTGCCAGCAGCTTAGGGACAGGGTACGAGCAGTACTTC.

The rearrangement uses TRBV21-1 and TRBJ2-1; no DNA check was done on the table's D call, TRBD2. TRBV21-1 corresponds to a pseudogene. The CDR3 totals 14 residues. CDR3 in amino acids: CASKGLADYNEQFF. CDR3 sequence (DNA): TGTGCCAGCAAGGGACTAGCAGATTACAATGAGCAGTTCTTC.

There are a few counts of this clone. The V gene is TRBV28, the J gene TRBJ1-6; D remains ambiguous. Germline CDR1 is MDHEN and CDR2 is SYDVKM. Trimming removed 1 base from V and 10 bases from J, with 14 bases in between. There are 15 residues in the CDR3. The CDR3: CASSLSPVSRSPLHF. The CDR3 DNA sequence: TGTGCCAGCAGTTTATCCCCAGTTTCGAGGTCACCCCTCCACTTT.

The chain recombines TRBV6-5 with TRBJ2-7; TRBD2 matches 8 bases. Germline CDR1 and CDR2: MNHEY and SVGAGI. This CDR3 has 13 amino acids. V lost 5 bases, J lost 7 bases, and 7 bases stayed unmatched. CDR3 loop: CASSSGGAGEQYF. The CDR3 bases are TGTGCCAGCAGTAGCGGGGGAGCTGGAGAGCAGTACTTC.

A note on this clone: Other DNA sequences from this sample encode an identical CDR3 as well. The rearrangement uses TRBV15 and TRBJ2-3, with 7 bases lining up with TRBD1. The V gene's germline CDR1 is LNHNV and CDR2 YYDKDF (reference sequence). This CDR3 is 14 amino acids long. The ends lost 3 bases at V and 3 bases at J; junction bases unmatched: 3. Written as DNA, the CDR3 is TGTGCCACCAGCAGGGGCAGGGGGACAGATACGCAGTATTTT. As protein: CATSRGRGTDTQYF.

V gene TRBV28 combines with J gene TRBJ2-7; TRBD2 aligns across 8 bases. The germline V gene encodes CDR1 MDHEN and CDR2 SYDVKM. The CDR3 extends over 15 amino acids. With V trimmed by 8 bases and J by 0 bases, 9 bases remained unmatched. The CDR3 DNA is TGTGCCAGCGTAGGAGCGGGAGAGGGCTCCTACGAGCAGTACTTC. This codes for CASVGAGEGSYEQYF.

V is TRBV6-4 and J is TRBJ2-3; TRBD2 might be the D (6 bases). The CDR3 runs to 14 residues. V was shortened by 5 bases and J by 2 bases, with 11 bases between the two germline ends. Germline V gene data show CDR1 as MRHNA and CDR2 as SNTAGT. CDR3 DNA: TGTGCCAGCAGTTTCGGACTACACACAGATACGCAGTATTTT. As protein: CASSFGLHTDTQYF.

This chain connects TRBV7-2 to TRBJ2-5, with no clear D. With 4 bases removed from V and 2 bases from J, the gap between germline ends came to 8 bases. Germline CDR1 reads SGHTA; CDR2 reads FQGNSA. The CDR3 extends over 13 amino acids. The CDR3 is CASSSRVQETQYF. CDR3 coding DNA: TGTGCCAGCAGCTCCCGGGTACAAGAGACCCAGTACTTC.

The gene calls are TRBV11-3 and TRBJ1-3; weak D call: TRBD1 (6 bases). V was pared by 4 bases and J by 4 bases, with 11 bases between. Germline CDR1 is SGHNT and CDR2 is YENEEA. This CDR3 has 14 residues. CDR3 in DNA: TGTGCCAGCAGCTCCAGGGGTTCAGGAAACACCATATATTTT. Translating it yields CASSSRGSGNTIYF.

This clone was counted once. The chain employs TRBV6-5 and TRBJ2-1, with D perhaps TRBD1 (6 bases). The V gene lost 6 bases and the J gene lost 3 bases, with 15 bases spanning the gap. The CDR3 contains 15 residues. CDR1 is MNHEY, CDR2 SVGAGI, per germline. The CDR3 bases are TGTGCCAGCAGACGGCTCCAGGGGCTCTACAATGAGCAGTTCTTC. This gives the protein CASRRLQGLYNEQFF.

The V and J genes are TRBV10-1 and TRBJ2-7, with TRBD2 as a possible D gene (5 bases). CDR1 and CDR2 (germline): WNHNN, SYGVQD (reference sequence). This CDR3 has 12 residues. The V end lost 4 bases, the J end lost 3 bases, and 7 bases lay between the germline ends. This CDR3 reads CASSATSYEQYF. The CDR3 nucleotides are TGCGCCAGCAGTGCCACTAGCTACGAGCAGTACTTC.

This sequence joins TRBV29-1 and TRBJ1-2; TRBD1 is a possible D gene (5 bases). CDR3 size: 16 residues. V was cut by 5 bases and J by 4 bases, with 23 bases left in between. Germline loops: CDR1 SQVTM, CDR2 ANQGSEA. In DNA, the CDR3 is TGCAGCGTTTCGGACGGTCCCTCGGGGGATTCCTATGGCTACACCTTC. Protein: CSVSDGPSGDSYGYTF.

The rearrangement uses TRBV28 and TRBJ2-3; TRBD2 agrees at 7 bases. The germline V gene has CDR1 MDHEN and CDR2 SYDVKM. There are 17 residues in the CDR3. With 7 bases clipped from V and 5 bases from J, the junction kept 18 bases outside the gene matches. CDR3 in amino acids: CASTTHPSGHRGDTQYF. For the CDR3, the DNA is TGTGCCAGCACCACCCATCCTAGCGGCCATAGAGGAGATACGCAGTATTTT. The full variable domain, its missing parts supplied by reference TRBV28 and TRBJ2-3, is DVKVTQSSRYLVKRTGEKVFLECVQDMDHENMFWYRQDPGLGLRLIYFSYDVKMKEKGDIPEGYSVSREKKERFSLILESASTNQTSMYLCASTTHPSGHRGDTQYFGPGTRLTVL.

This clone was seen just once. The chain uses TRBV18 and TRBJ1-4; TRBD1 agrees at 7 bases. The CDR3 is made up of 15 amino acids. In germline, CDR1 is KGHSH, CDR2 LQKENI. V was clipped by 3 bases and J by 5 bases; unmatched bases: 6. CDR3 sequence reads: CASSPAGTANEKLFF. CDR3 in DNA: TGTGCCAGCTCACCCGCCGGGACAGCAAATGAAAAACTGTTTTTT.

The chain couples TRBV19 to TRBJ2-1, with 7 bases matching TRBD2. Looked up from germline, CDR1 is LNHDA and CDR2 is SQIVND (reference sequence). J lost 0 bases, V lost 7 bases, and 6 bases had no gene match. The CDR3 length is 15 residues. CDR3 sequence (DNA): TGTGCCAGTAAGGCTAGCGGACTCTCCTACAATGAGCAGTTCTTC. Amino acids: CASKASGLSYNEQFF.

This clone was observed a few times. V gene TRBV12-3 or TRBV12-4 combines with J gene TRBJ1-6; possible D gene TRBD1, 5 bases. V lost 3 bases to trimming and J lost 15 bases, with 15 bases between them. The CDR3 has 13 amino acids. DNA of the CDR3: TGTGCCAGCAGTTTGGGTCCGTTGGGGGGCCTCCACTTT. Amino acids: CASSLGPLGGLHF.

The CDR3 reads CASSRWRNSGNTIYF. The CDR3 region has the DNA TGTGCCAGTAGTCGTTGGAGAAACTCTGGAAACACCATATATTTT. V gene TRBV6-5 combines with J gene TRBJ1-3; no reliable D call. This CDR3 spans 15 amino acids. CDR1 is MNHEY and CDR2 is SVGAGI in the germline V gene. V lost 9 bases to trimming and J lost 0 bases, with 15 bases between them.

V is TRBV6-5 and J is TRBJ2-7, with D maybe TRBD1 (5 bases). The CDR3 has 15 residues. CDR1 and CDR2 from the germline V gene are MNHEY and SVGAGI. Trimming stripped 2 bases from V and 0 bases from J, with 11 bases between. This CDR3 is CASSYGRVFSYEQYF. The CDR3 DNA sequence: TGTGCCAGCAGTTACGGCAGGGTGTTCTCCTACGAGCAGTACTTC.

The chain joins TRBV12-5 to TRBJ2-5, with D possibly TRBD2 on 6 matching bases. The CDR3 contains 16 residues. Per germline, CDR1 LGHNT and CDR2 FRNRAP. With 6 bases removed from V and 1 base from J, the gap between germline ends came to 18 bases. The CDR3 region is CASGSSPSGVQETQYF. In DNA form, the CDR3 reads TGTGCTAGTGGCTCTTCGCCGTCGGGGGTCCAAGAGACCCAGTACTTC.

The chain employs TRBV23-1 and TRBJ2-5; D unclear. TRBV23-1 is reported as an ORF; its role is uncertain. The CDR3 loop spans 11 amino acids. V was pared by 7 bases and J by 2 bases, with 5 bases between. The CDR3 DNA sequence: TGCGCCAGCACGGGTCAAGAGACCCAGTACTTC. This encodes CASTGQETQYF.

The chain is built from TRBV28 and TRBJ1-5, with TRBD1 identical over 7 bases. In germline, CDR1 is MDHEN, CDR2 SYDVKM. There are 16 residues in the CDR3. V lost 8 bases, J lost 0 bases, and 10 bases stayed unmatched. DNA of the CDR3: TGTGCCAGCGATCGGACAGGTGCGTATAGCAATCAGCCCCAGCATTTT. Translating it yields CASDRTGAYSNQPQHF. Variable domain in full (rest from reference TRBV28 and TRBJ1-5): DVKVTQSSRYLVKRTGEKVFLECVQDMDHENMFWYRQDPGLGLRLIYFSYDVKMKEKGDIPEGYSVSREKKERFSLILESASTNQTSMYLCASDRTGAYSNQPQHFGDGTRLSIL.

This rearrangement joins TRBV13 to TRBJ2-1; 14 nucleotides match TRBD2. The CDR3 contains 18 residues. The V gene's germline CDR1 is PRHDT and CDR2 FYEKMQ (reference sequence). V lost 5 bases, J lost 1 base, and 7 bases stayed unmatched. The CDR3 reads CASSPGLAGEGSYNEQFF. CDR3 sequence (DNA): TGTGCCAGCAGCCCGGGACTAGCGGGAGAAGGATCCTACAATGAGCAGTTCTTC.

V usage is TRBV25-1 and J usage is TRBJ2-1; D uncertain. V was shortened by 0 bases and J by 3 bases, with 9 bases between the two germline ends. This CDR3 is 15 amino acids long. Germline CDR1 MGHDK, CDR2 SYGVNS. CDR3 protein: CASSEYYHGYNEQFF. The CDR3 DNA reads as TGTGCCAGCAGTGAATATTATCACGGCTACAATGAGCAGTTCTTC.